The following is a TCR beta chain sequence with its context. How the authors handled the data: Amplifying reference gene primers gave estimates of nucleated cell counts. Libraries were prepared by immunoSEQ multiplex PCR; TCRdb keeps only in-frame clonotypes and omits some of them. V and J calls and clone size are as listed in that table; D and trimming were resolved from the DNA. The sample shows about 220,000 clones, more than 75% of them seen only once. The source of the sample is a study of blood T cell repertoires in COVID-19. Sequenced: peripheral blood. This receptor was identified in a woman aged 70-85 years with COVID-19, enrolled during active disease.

The CDR3 bases are TGTGCCAGCAGCTTGACTAGCGAGCCCTACGAGCAGTACTTC. Its protein product is CASSLTSEPYEQYF. The rearrangement joins TRBV9 to TRBJ2-7; 8 bases fit TRBD2. Germline V CDR1 and CDR2: SGDLS, YYNGEE. The ends lost 4 bases at V and 2 bases at J; junction bases unmatched: 5. The CDR3 length is 14 residues. The full variable domain, rest sourced from reference TRBV9 and TRBJ2-7, is DSGVTQTPKHLITATGQRVTLRCSPRSGDLSVYWYQQSLDQGLQFLIQYYNGEERAKGNILERFSAQQFPDLHSELNLSSLELGDSALYFCASSLTSEPYEQYFGPGTRLTVT.